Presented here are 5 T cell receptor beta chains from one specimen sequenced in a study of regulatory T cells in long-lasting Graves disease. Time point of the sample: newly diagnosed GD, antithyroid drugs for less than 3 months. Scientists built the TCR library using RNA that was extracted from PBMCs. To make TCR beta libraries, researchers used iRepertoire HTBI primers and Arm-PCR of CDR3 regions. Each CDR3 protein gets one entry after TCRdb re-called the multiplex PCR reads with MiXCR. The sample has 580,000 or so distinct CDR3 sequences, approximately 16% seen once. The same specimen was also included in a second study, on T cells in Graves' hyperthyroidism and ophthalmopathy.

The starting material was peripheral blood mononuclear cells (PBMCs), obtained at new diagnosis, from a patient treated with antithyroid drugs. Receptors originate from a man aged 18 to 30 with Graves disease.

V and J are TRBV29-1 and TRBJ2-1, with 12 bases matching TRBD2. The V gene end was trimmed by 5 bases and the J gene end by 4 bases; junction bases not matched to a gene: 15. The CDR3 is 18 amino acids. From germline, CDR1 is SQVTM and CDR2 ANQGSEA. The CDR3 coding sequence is TGCAGCGTTTTGGGACTAGCGGGTTTTTCGAAAGGGTACAATGAGCAGTTCTTC. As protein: CSVLGLAGFSKGYNEQFF.

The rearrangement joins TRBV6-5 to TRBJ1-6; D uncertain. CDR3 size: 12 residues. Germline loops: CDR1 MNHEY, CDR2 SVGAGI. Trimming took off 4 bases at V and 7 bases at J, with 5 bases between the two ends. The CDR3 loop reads CASSSPNSPLHF. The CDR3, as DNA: TGTGCCAGCAGTTCCCCGAATTCACCCCTCCACTTT.

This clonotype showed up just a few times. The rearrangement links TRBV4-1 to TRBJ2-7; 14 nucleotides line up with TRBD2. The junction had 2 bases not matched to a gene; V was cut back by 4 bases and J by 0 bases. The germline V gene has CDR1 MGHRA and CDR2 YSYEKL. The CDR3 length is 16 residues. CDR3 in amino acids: CASSRGLAGASYEQYF. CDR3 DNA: TGCGCCAGCAGCCGGGGACTAGCGGGAGCCTCCTACGAGCAGTACTTC.

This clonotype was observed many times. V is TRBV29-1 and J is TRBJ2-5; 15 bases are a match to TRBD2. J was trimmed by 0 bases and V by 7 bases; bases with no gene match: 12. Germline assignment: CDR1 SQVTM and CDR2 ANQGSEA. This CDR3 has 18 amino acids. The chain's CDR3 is CSADGLAGGAAHQETQYF. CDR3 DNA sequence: TGCAGCGCAGACGGACTAGCGGGAGGGGCCGCCCACCAAGAGACCCAGTACTTC.

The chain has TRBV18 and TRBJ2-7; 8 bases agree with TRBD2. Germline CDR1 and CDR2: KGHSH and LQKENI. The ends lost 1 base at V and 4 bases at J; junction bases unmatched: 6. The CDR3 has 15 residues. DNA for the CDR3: TGTGCCAGCTCACCACAGGCGGGAGGTATTTACGAGCAGTACTTC. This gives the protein CASSPQAGGIYEQYF.